These 13 T cell receptor beta chains were sequenced from one sample in a study of blood T cell repertoires in COVID-19. Measured with immunoSEQ multiplex PCR; TCRdb has only the in-frame clones, and not every one. This table has 230,000 or so clones, roughly 85% appearing once. The source material was PBMCs or T cells enriched from blood (not recorded which). These receptors were obtained from a woman aged 35 to 49 with acute COVID-19.

The V and J genes are TRBV7-8 and TRBJ2-7; a possible D gene is TRBD2 (5 bases). Germline V gives CDR1 SGHVS, CDR2 FQNEAQ. This CDR3 is built from 16 residues. With 1 base removed from V and 5 bases from J, the gap between germline ends came to 18 bases. The CDR3: CASSLELGVGWDEQYV. CDR3 coding DNA: TGTGCCAGCAGCTTAGAACTAGGTGTGGGGTGGGACGAGCAGTACGTC.

V usage is TRBV12-3 or TRBV12-4 and J usage is TRBJ1-2, with unresolved D. This CDR3 has 13 amino acids. Trimming removed 6 bases from V and 8 bases from J, with 16 bases in between. As DNA, the CDR3 is TGTGCCAGCAGCCCGGGTGCTCTGGAGGGCTACACCTTC. It translates to CASSPGALEGYTF.

This chain uses TRBV19 with TRBJ1-1; D gene ambiguous. The CDR3 totals 12 residues. Trimming removed 1 base from V and 5 bases from J, with 5 bases in between. Germline-derived CDR1 and CDR2 are LNHDA and SQIVND (reference sequence). CDR3: CASSIAGTEAFF. The CDR3 DNA sequence: TGTGCCAGTAGTATAGCGGGGACTGAAGCTTTCTTT.

The chain combines TRBV6-5 with TRBJ1-2, with TRBD1 matching 9 bases. V lost 6 bases to trimming and J lost 7 bases; unmatched junction nucleotides: 6. The V gene's germline CDR1 is MNHEY and CDR2 SVGAGI. The CDR3 is 13 amino acids. CDR3 loop: CASRDRGMSGYTF. CDR3 DNA: TGTGCCAGCAGGGACAGGGGTATGAGTGGCTACACCTTC.

This chain links TRBV18 with TRBJ1-1; no clear D. The CDR3 is made up of 13 amino acids. Looked up from germline, CDR1 is KGHSH and CDR2 is LQKENI. V lost 2 bases to trimming and J lost 0 bases, with 4 bases between them. CDR3 loop: CASSPTVNTEAFF. In DNA form, the CDR3 reads TGTGCCAGCTCACCAACAGTGAACACTGAAGCTTTCTTT.

The chain couples TRBV24-1 to TRBJ2-2; 7 nucleotides align to TRBD2. This CDR3 has 14 amino acids. Germline loops: CDR1 KGHDR, CDR2 SFDVKD. V shed 6 bases, J shed 4 bases, and the junction held 4 bases outside the gene matches. CDR3 DNA sequence: TGTGCCACCAGTAAGCGGGATGGCACCGGGGAGCTGTTTTTT. Its protein product is CATSKRDGTGELFF.

The chain combines TRBV19 with TRBJ1-1, with a tentative D call TRBD1 (6 bases). The CDR3 runs to 15 residues. V was cut by 1 base and J by 4 bases, with 13 bases left in between. The germline V gene encodes CDR1 LNHDA and CDR2 SQIVND (reference sequence). The CDR3 sequence: CASSIVSGDTTEAFF. In nucleotides, the CDR3 is TGTGCCAGTAGTATAGTTTCAGGGGATACCACTGAAGCTTTCTTT.

The chain recombines TRBV12-3 or TRBV12-4 with TRBJ1-1, with D unresolved. The CDR3 runs 13 residues. With 3 bases removed from V and 4 bases from J, the gap between germline ends came to 9 bases. CDR3 sequence: CASSLRDSTEAFF. In nucleotides, the CDR3 is TGTGCCAGCAGTTTGAGGGATTCCACTGAAGCTTTCTTT.

The rearrangement joins TRBV7-2 to TRBJ1-1, with 7 bases lining up with TRBD1. Per germline, CDR1 SGHTA and CDR2 FQGNSA. The J segment lost 7 bases and the V segment lost 4 bases, leaving 6 bases of the junction unmatched. The CDR3 loop spans 13 amino acids. CDR3 region: CASSSDRVHEAFF. CDR3 bases: TGTGCCAGCAGCTCCGACAGGGTTCATGAAGCTTTCTTT.

V gene TRBV3-1 (or the pseudogene TRBV3-2) combines with J gene TRBJ1-5, with D possibly matching TRBD1 (5 bases). This CDR3 is built from 15 residues. Germline V CDR1 and CDR2: LGHDT, YNNKEL (reference sequence). With 2 bases removed from V and 4 bases from J, the gap between germline ends came to 12 bases. DNA for the CDR3: TGTGCCAGCAGCCAAACTGGAGGGGAGAATCAGCCCCAGCATTTT. It specifies CASSQTGGENQPQHF.

The V and J genes are TRBV4-1 and TRBJ2-6, with D possibly being TRBD1 (6 bases). Germline lookup yields CDR1 MGHRA and CDR2 YSYEKL. The CDR3 consists of 17 residues. V lost 3 bases to trimming and J lost 3 bases, with 15 bases between them. The CDR3 bases are TGCGCCAGCAGCCACGAACAGGGTTTGGTTGGGGCCAACGTCCTGACTTTC. This codes for CASSHEQGLVGANVLTF.

This clone occurred a few times. V usage is TRBV14 and J usage is TRBJ2-1, with unresolved D. V was cut by 1 base and J by 0 bases, with 7 bases left in between. CDR1 and CDR2 (germline): SGHDN, FVKESK. This CDR3 has 15 residues. The CDR3: CASSQVISSYNEQFF. The DNA of the CDR3 is TGTGCCAGCAGCCAAGTTATTAGCTCCTACAATGAGCAGTTCTTC.

This chain joins TRBV12-2 and TRBJ2-7; no DNA check was done on the table's D call, TRBD1. TRBV12-2 is a pseudogene segment. This CDR3 is built from 15 residues. The CDR3, as DNA: TGTGCAAGTCGCTTAATTACAGCAACGACCTACGAGCAGTACGTC. Its protein is CASRLITATTYEQYV.